This T cell receptor beta chain was found in a study of regulatory T cells in long-lasting Graves disease. Study-wide results and limits: Persistent-disease Graves' patients showed less TCR diversity than new cases.

Library construction for TCR beta used iRepertoire HTBI primers and Arm-PCR of CDR3 regions. Per the study methods: From all samples, identification returned 14 TRBJ and just over 60 TRBV segments. MiXCR, run by TCRdb on the multiplex PCR reads, gives a single entry per CDR3 protein. TCRdb's processing, not the authors' own work, is the source of the V and J calls. The sample comprises over 500,000 distinct CDR3 sequences, about 16% of which are singletons, and about 12% rests with the top ten. Time point indicated: newly diagnosed GD, antithyroid drugs for less than 3 months. The authors made the TCR library using RNA they extracted from PBMCs. This clonotype was observed at least ten times. The antigen is unknown. This CDR3 is built from 15 residues. V dropped 5 bases and J dropped 0; count of bases not matched to a gene: 4. Germline loops: CDR1 DFQATT, CDR2 SNEGSKA (reference sequence). In addition, the sample was reused for a study of T cells in Graves' hyperthyroidism and ophthalmopathy. That study adds: Diagnosis relied on clinical symptoms, serum thyroxine and TRAb, thyroid ultrasound and orbital computed tomography. First-round RT-PCR of the TCR CDR3 relied on the HTBI primer set.

The chain has TRBV20-1 and TRBJ2-1; 10 bases match TRBD2. Sequencing was performed on peripheral blood mononuclear cells (PBMCs), taken at new diagnosis, from a patient treated with antithyroid drugs. The clonotype comes from a man aged 18 to 30 with Graves disease. DNA for the CDR3: TGCAGTGCTCCACTAGCGGGACACTCCTACAATGAGCAGTTCTTC. Residues: CSAPLAGHSYNEQFF.